The rows below give T cell receptor beta chains drawn from one sample of a study of beta chain features in type 1 diabetes. Here immunoSEQ multiplex PCR was the method, and the copy in TCRdb shows in-frame clones only, minus some. The repertoire holds hundreds of thousands of clones, with approximately 12% as singletons. The sequencing sample was made of naive CD4+ T cells from blood. These TCRs come from a man aged 18 to 29 in good health. CDR3s include the opening cysteine and the closing phenylalanine or tryptophan. The order of the fields is clone size, V gene, J gene, D gene, CDR3 DNA, CDR3 protein. D genes are given only for firm matches. The size of a clone is reported for some rows only, either as once, few or many, or as a class for expanded clones.

>few|TRBV6-5|TRBJ2-2|NA
TGTGCCAGCAGTTCTCGGCAGGGGTGGGCCGGGGAGCTGTTTTTT
CASSSRQGWAGELFF
>NA|TRBV10-3|TRBJ1-1|NA
TGTGCCGGCCGAGGGGACTCGGCTGGAAATGAAGCTTTCTTT
CAGRGDSAGNEAFF
>NA|TRBV29-1|TRBJ1-4|NA
TGCAGCGTTGAAGGATCAGGGGTGGAGAAACTGTTTTTT
CSVEGSGVEKLFF
>few|TRBV6-6|TRBJ1-6|TRBD1
TGTGCCAGCAGTTCGGACAGGGGGCCCTCACCCCTCCACTTT
CASSSDRGPSPLHF
>NA|TRBV9|TRBJ2-7|NA
TGTGCCAGCAGCCTCCGAAAGATGTGGACAGCATACTACGAGCAGTACTTC
CASSLRKMWTAYYEQYF
>NA|TRBV21-1|TRBJ1-5|NA
TGTGCCAGCAGAAGGGGGAACGGCAATCAGCCCCAGCATTTT
CASRRGNGNQPQHF
>NA|TRBV4-2|TRBJ2-3|TRBD1
TGTGCCAGCAGCCAATCCCAGGACAGGCCCGATACGCAGTATTTT
CASSQSQDRPDTQYF
>few|TRBV7-2|TRBJ2-2|NA
TGTGCCAGCAGCTTAGCTACAGAGAACACCGGGGAGCTGTTTTTT
CASSLATENTGELFF
>few|TRBV7-9|TRBJ2-6|TRBD1
TGTGCCAGCGGGACAGGGGGTCCGAACGGGGCCAACGTCCTGACTTTC
CASGTGGPNGANVLTF
>few|TRBV4-3|TRBJ1-4|NA
TGCGCCAGCAGCCAGGCTTCCCTTACTAATGAAAAACTGTTTTTT
CASSQASLTNEKLFF
>NA|TRBV25-1|TRBJ2-1|TRBD1
TGTGCCAGCAGCCAGGGAGGACAGGGTGTACAAGGGGAGCAGTTCTTC
CASSQGGQGVQGEQFF
>NA|TRBV7-2|TRBJ1-1|NA
TGTGCCAGCAGCGGATACAGGGTACAGGGCACTGAAGCTTTCTTT
CASSGYRVQGTEAFF
>NA|TRBV19|TRBJ1-1|TRBD1
TGTGCCAGTACCCGGCCGGGGGACAGCCAAGGAAGAACTGAAGCTTTCTTT
CASTRPGDSQGRTEAFF
>few|TRBV7-6|TRBJ2-3|NA
TGTGCCAGCAGCGTCTTCAGCACAGATACGCAGTATTTT
CASSVFSTDTQYF
>NA|TRBV30|TRBJ2-7|NA
TGTGCCTGGAGGCCCAGTGGGAGTAAAGAGCAGTACTTC
CAWRPSGSKEQYF
>few|TRBV7-2|TRBJ2-3|NA
TGTGCCAGCAGCCCCTACTCAGATACGCAGTATTTT
CASSPYSDTQYF
>NA|TRBV5-1|TRBJ2-5|NA
TGCGCCAGCAGCTTGGTGGCGGCTCGTGAGACCCAGTACTTC
CASSLVAARETQYF
>NA|TRBV30|TRBJ1-6|TRBD1
TGTGCCTGGGCACTGACAGGGGTTAATTCACCCCTCCACTTT
CAWALTGVNSPLHF
>NA|TRBV6-6|TRBJ1-5|TRBD1
TGTGCCAGCAGTTACGGCAGGGGGCTCGATCAGCCCCAGCATTTT
CASSYGRGLDQPQHF
>NA|TRBV7-3|TRBJ2-5|TRBD2
TGTGCCAGCAGCTTAACGGGGACTAGCGGGTTTGGGGAGACCCAGTACTTC
CASSLTGTSGFGETQYF
>NA|TRBV6-5|TRBJ2-3|NA
TGTGCCAGCAGTTACGGACTGGAACCTGGGGCAGATACGCAGTATTTT
CASSYGLEPGADTQYF
>few|TRBV6-5|TRBJ2-5|NA
TGTGCCAGCAGTTACGGAGGAGGGGGCAGGGAGACCCAGTACTTC
CASSYGGGGRETQYF
>NA|TRBV29-1|TRBJ2-1|NA
TGCAGCGTTGAAGAATTAGCGGACAATGAGCAGTTCTTC
CSVEELADNEQFF
>NA|TRBV5-1|TRBJ2-2|TRBD2
TGCGCCAGTGGACTAGCGGGGGGCACCGGGGAGCTGTTTTTT
CASGLAGGTGELFF
>few|TRBV27|TRBJ1-5|TRBD1
TGTGCCAGCAGTGCACAGGGGGCCCATCAGCCCCAGCATTTT
CASSAQGAHQPQHF
>few|TRBV9|TRBJ1-1|TRBD1
TGTGCCAGCAGCCCAAAGACAGGGAGAAACACTGAAGCTTTCTTT
CASSPKTGRNTEAFF
>few|TRBV19|TRBJ2-3|TRBD2
TGTGCCAGTAAGGAGAGCGGGGGGAAAGATACGCAGTATTTT
CASKESGGKDTQYF
>few|TRBV7-6|TRBJ2-5|TRBD2
TGTGCCAGCAGCGGACGGACTAGTCAAGAGACCCAGTACTTC
CASSGRTSQETQYF
>NA|TRBV5-4|TRBJ2-2|TRBD2
TGTGCCAGCAGCTTAAACAGACCCCTAGCGGGGGGGAACACCGGGGAGCTGTTTTTT
CASSLNRPLAGGNTGELFF
>few|TRBV9|TRBJ1-4|NA
TGTGCCAGCAGTCCCGGGAATTCTAATGAAAAACTGTTTTTT
CASSPGNSNEKLFF
>NA|TRBV30|TRBJ1-1|NA
TGTGCCTGGAGTTTGTGGGAAGGGGACACTGAAGCTTTCTTT
CAWSLWEGDTEAFF
>NA|TRBV7-2|TRBJ2-1|NA
TGTGCCAGCAGCTTAGTTAACAATGAGCAGTTCTTC
CASSLVNNEQFF
>few|TRBV7-3|TRBJ1-3|TRBD1
TGTGCCAGCAGCACAGGGGTTGGAAACACCATATATTTT
CASSTGVGNTIYF
>NA|TRBV7-2|TRBJ1-6|TRBD1
TGTGCCAGCAGCCCGGGACAGGTCCCCTTTCCCCTCCACTTT
CASSPGQVPFPLHF
>NA|TRBV2|TRBJ2-3|TRBD2
TGTGCCAGCAGGAAACTAGCGGGACGGGATACGCAGTATTTT
CASRKLAGRDTQYF
>NA|TRBV25-1|TRBJ1-2|NA
TGTGCCAGCAGTGACGGGGTTTCCGATGGCTACACCTTC
CASSDGVSDGYTF
>NA|TRBV5-1|TRBJ2-7|TRBD1
TGCGCCAGCAGCTTAGACAGGGGCCCTGGCGACGAGCAGTACTTC
CASSLDRGPGDEQYF
>NA|TRBV7-2|TRBJ1-2|TRBD1
TGTGCCAGCAGCTTCGGACAGGCCGATAACTATGGCTACACCTTC
CASSFGQADNYGYTF
>few|TRBV27|TRBJ2-7|NA
TGTGCCAGCATAGGCCCGGAGAGCTCCTACGAGCAGTACTTC
CASIGPESSYEQYF
>NA|TRBV29-1|TRBJ1-1|TRBD1
TGCAGCGCAGGACAGGTAAACACTGAAGCTTTCTTT
CSAGQVNTEAFF
>NA|TRBV29-1|TRBJ1-1|NA
TGCAGCGCCCAGGGCCTGATCACTGAAGCTTTCTTT
CSAQGLITEAFF
>few|TRBV4-3|TRBJ2-3|TRBD1
TGCGCCAGCAGCCAAGATGGACAGGGCATTTCTGCAGATACGCAGTATTTT
CASSQDGQGISADTQYF
>few|TRBV9|TRBJ2-1|NA
TGTGCCAGCAGCGTGTTGCCGGAAGTCAGGGGCGGTGAGCAGTTCTTC
CASSVLPEVRGGEQFF
>NA|TRBV25-1|TRBJ1-1|NA
TGTGCCAGCAGTGAATACTATGAAGCTTTCTTT
CASSEYYEAFF
>few|TRBV5-1|TRBJ1-3|NA
TGCGCCAGCAGCTTCCTGTCGGGAAACACCATATATTTT
CASSFLSGNTIYF
>NA|TRBV29-1|TRBJ1-1|NA
TGCAGCGTCTACCCGGTAAACACTGAAGCTTTCTTT
CSVYPVNTEAFF
>few|TRBV30|TRBJ1-6|TRBD1
TGTGCCTGGAGTACCTCCGGGACAGGGAATAATTCACCCCTCCACTTT
CAWSTSGTGNNSPLHF
>NA|TRBV19|TRBJ2-3|NA
TGTGCCAGTAGTTATATCGTTAGCACAGATACGCAGTATTTT
CASSYIVSTDTQYF